This TCR beta chain was sequenced during a study of blood T cell repertoires in COVID-19. Background on the study: The study drew acute and convalescent COVID-19 samples from the United States, Italy and Spain. T cells, B-cell-depleted T cells, or PBMCs supplied cDNA or gDNA.

In the original workflow: Reference gene primer amplification in the assay estimated nucleated cell counts. The assay was immunoSEQ multiplex PCR, and TCRdb's table has in-frame clones only and misses some. That table gives V, J and clone size, and the DNA gave D and trimming. Among 250,000 to 350,000 clones listed, about 89% were seen once. Sequencing was done on a sample of peripheral blood. This receptor was identified in a woman aged 55-69 years with acute or convalescent COVID-19.

The CDR3 reads CSVALNTEAFF. For the CDR3, the DNA is TGCAGTGTGGCCCTGAACACTGAAGCTTTCTTT. The rearrangement joins TRBV20-1 to TRBJ1-1; no firm D call. CDR3 length: 11 amino acids. Germline V gene data show CDR1 as DFQATT and CDR2 as SNEGSKA (reference sequence). Trimming removed 7 bases from V and 0 bases from J, with 6 bases in between.